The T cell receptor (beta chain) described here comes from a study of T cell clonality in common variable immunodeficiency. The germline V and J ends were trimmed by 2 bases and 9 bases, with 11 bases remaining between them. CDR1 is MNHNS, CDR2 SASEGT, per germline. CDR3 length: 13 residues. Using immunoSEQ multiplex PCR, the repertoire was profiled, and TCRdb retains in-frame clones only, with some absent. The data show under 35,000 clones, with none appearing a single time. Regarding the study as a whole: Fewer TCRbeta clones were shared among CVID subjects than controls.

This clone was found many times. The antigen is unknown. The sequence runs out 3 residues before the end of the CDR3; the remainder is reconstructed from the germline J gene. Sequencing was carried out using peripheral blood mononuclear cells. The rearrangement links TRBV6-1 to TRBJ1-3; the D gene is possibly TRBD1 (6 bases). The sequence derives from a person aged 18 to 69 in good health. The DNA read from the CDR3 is TGTGCCAGCAGTGAACAGGGGCGAGCCACC. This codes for CASSEQGRAT. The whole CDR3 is CASSEQGRATIYF.